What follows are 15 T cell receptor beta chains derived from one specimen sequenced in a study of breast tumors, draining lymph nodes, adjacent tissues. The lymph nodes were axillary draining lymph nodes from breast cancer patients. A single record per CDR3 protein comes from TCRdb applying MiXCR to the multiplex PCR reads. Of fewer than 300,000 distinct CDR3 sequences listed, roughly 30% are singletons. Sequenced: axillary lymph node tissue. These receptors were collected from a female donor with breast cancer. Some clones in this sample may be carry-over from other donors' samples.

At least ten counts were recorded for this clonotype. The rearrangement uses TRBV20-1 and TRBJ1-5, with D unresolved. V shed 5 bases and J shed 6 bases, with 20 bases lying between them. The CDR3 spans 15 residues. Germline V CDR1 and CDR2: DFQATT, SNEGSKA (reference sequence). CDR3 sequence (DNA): TGCAGTGCTTCAAGCTCCCACCTTTCAAGTCAGCCCCAGCATTTT. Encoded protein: CSASSSHLSSQPQHF.

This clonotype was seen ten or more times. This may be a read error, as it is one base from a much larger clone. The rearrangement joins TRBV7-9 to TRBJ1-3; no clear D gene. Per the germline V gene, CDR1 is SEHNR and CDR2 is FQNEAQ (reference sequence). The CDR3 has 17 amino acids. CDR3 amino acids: CASSLGSLLTTGNPIYF. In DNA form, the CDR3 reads TGTGCCAGCAGCCTAGGGAGCCTCTTAACGACTGGAAACCCCATATATTTT.

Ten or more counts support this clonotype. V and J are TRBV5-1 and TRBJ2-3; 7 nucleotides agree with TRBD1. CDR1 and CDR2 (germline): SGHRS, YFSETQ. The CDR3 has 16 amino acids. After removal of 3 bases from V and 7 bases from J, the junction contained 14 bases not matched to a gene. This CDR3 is CASSSGQVTTLNTQYF. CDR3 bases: TGCGCCAGCAGCTCCGGACAGGTTACAACCCTAAATACGCAGTATTTT.

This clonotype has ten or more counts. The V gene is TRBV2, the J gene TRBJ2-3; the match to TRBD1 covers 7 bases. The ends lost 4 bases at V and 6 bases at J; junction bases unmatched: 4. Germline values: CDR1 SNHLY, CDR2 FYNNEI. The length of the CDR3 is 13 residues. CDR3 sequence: CASSVTGLDTQYF. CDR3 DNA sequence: TGTGCCAGCAGTGTGACAGGGTTGGATACGCAGTATTTT. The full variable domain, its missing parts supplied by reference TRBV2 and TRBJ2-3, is EPEVTQTPSHQVTQMGQEVILRCVPISNHLYFYWYRQILGQKVEFLVSFYNNEISEKSEIFDDQFSVERPDGSNFTLKIRSTKLEDSAMYFCASSVTGLDTQYFGPGTRLTVL.

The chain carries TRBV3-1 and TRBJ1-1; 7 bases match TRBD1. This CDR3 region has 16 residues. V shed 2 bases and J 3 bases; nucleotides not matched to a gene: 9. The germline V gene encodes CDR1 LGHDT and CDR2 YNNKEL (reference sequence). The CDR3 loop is CASSQYPQGYDTEAFF. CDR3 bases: TGTGCCAGCAGCCAATACCCACAGGGGTACGACACTGAAGCTTTCTTT.

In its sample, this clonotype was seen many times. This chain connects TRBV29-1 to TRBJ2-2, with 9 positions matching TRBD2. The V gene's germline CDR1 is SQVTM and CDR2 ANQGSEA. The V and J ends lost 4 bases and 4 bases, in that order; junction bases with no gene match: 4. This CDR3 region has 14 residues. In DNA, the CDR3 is TGCAGCGTTGTAGCGGGAGCCGTCACCGGGGAGCTGTTTTTT. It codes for CSVVAGAVTGELFF.

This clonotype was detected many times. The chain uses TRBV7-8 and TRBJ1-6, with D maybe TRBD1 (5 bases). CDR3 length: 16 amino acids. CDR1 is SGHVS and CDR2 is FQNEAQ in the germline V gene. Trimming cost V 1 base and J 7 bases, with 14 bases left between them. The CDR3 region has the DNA TGTGCCAGCAGCTTAGAGTTCGGCAGGACAAATTCACCCCTCCACTTT. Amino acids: CASSLEFGRTNSPLHF.

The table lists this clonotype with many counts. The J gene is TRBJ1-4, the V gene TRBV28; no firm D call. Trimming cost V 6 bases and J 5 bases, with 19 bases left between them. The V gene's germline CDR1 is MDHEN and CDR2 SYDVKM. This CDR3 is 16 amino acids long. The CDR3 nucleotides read TGTGCCAGCAGACCATCCCGCCGGGCTCCAAATGAAAAACTGTTTTTT. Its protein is CASRPSRRAPNEKLFF.

The CDR3 sequence: CASRVKHGTSGNTIYF. The CDR3 bases are TGTGCCAGCAGGGTGAAGCACGGGACCTCTGGAAACACCATATATTTT. The chain uses TRBV6-2 or TRBV6-3 and TRBJ1-3, with D maybe TRBD1 (5 bases). Per the germline V gene, CDR1 is MNHEY and CDR2 is SVGEGT. The CDR3 is 16 residues long. V lost 6 bases to trimming and J lost 0 bases, with 15 bases between them.

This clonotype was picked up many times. For the CDR3, the DNA is TGTGCCAGCAGTCAGAATAGGGCTAGCACAGATACGCAGTATTTT. Amino acid sequence: CASSQNRASTDTQYF. The J gene is TRBJ2-3, the V gene TRBV7-2; D is unclear. The CDR3 is 15 amino acids. The germline CDR1 and CDR2 sequences are SGHTA and FQGNSA. V was cut by 6 bases and J by 0 bases, with 13 bases left in between.

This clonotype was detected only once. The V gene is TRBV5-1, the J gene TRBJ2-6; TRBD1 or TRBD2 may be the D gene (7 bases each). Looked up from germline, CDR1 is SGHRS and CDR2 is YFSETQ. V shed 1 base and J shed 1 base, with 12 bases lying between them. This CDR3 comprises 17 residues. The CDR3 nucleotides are TGCGCCAGCAGCTTGCTCAGGGGGGGTTCTGGGGCCAACGTCCTGACTTTC. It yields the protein CASSLLRGGSGANVLTF.

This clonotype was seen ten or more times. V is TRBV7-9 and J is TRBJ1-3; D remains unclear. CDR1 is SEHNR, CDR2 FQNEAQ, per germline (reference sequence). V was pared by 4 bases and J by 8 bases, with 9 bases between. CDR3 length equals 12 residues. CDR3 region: CASSSIPDTIYF. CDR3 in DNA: TGTGCCAGCAGCTCCATACCTGACACCATATATTTT.

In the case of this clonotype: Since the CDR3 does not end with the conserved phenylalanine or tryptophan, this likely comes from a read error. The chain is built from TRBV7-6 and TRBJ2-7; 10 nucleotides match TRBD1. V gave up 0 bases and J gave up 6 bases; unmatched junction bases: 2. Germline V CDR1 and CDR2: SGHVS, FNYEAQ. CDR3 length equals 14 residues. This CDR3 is CASSLAGTGVEQYP. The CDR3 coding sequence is TGTGCCAGCAGCTTAGCGGGGACAGGGGTCGAGCAGTACCCC.

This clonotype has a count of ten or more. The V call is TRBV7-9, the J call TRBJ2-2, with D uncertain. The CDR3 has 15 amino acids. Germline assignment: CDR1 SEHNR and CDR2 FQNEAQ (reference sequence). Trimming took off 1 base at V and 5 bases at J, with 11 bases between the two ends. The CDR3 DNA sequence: TGTGCCAGCAGCTTAGTTCTCCGGAAAACCGGGGAGCTGTTTTTT. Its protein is CASSLVLRKTGELFF.

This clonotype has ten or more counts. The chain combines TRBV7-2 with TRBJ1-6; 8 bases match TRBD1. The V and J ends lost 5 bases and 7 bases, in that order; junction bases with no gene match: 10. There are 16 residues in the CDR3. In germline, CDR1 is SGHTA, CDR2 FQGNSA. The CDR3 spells CASSPLRTGRNSPLHF. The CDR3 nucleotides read TGTGCCAGCAGCCCACTCCGGACAGGGAGGAATTCACCCCTCCACTTT.